This T cell receptor (beta chain) stems from a study of cytomegalovirus exposure and HLA in healthy donors. V was clipped by 2 bases and J by 8 bases; unmatched bases: 3. This CDR3 has 13 residues. Germline lookup yields CDR1 SGHRS and CDR2 YFSETQ. Amplification used 60 Vbeta primers and 13 Jbeta primers. Repertoires were generated with immunoSEQ multiplex PCR, while TCRdb's copy carries only in-frame clones and drops some. The data hold about 130,000 clones, with around 83% observed a single time. The clonotype was recovered from a girl aged 2 to 10 in good health and CMV-seronegative. Sequenced: PBMCs. The chain recombines TRBV5-1 with TRBJ1-2, with 10 bases fitting TRBD1. CDR3 nucleotides: TGCGCCAGCAGCTTTGGGACAGGGGAGGGCTACACCTTC. It codes for CASSFGTGEGYTF.